A selection of T cell receptor beta chains follows, all from one sample in a study of blood T cell repertoires in COVID-19. Libraries were prepared by immunoSEQ multiplex PCR; TCRdb keeps only in-frame clonotypes and omits some of them. The table has almost 300,000 clones, about 88% seen once; the top ten hold 1.3%. The material sequenced was peripheral blood. The receptors come from a man between 70 and 80 years old with acute or convalescent COVID-19. Both conserved end residues are part of each CDR3. Fields, in order: D gene, V gene, J gene, clone size, CDR3 protein, CDR3 DNA. D genes are given only for firm matches. Expanded clones get a size class; other rows say once, few or many, or leave the size out.

>TRBD2|TRBV5-1|TRBJ2-5|NA
CASSLAGGETQYF
TGCGCCAGCAGCTTGGCCGGGGGGGAGACCCAGTACTTC
>TRBD2|TRBV15|TRBJ2-1|NA
CATSRDRGREGLDEQFF
TGTGCCACCAGCAGAGACCGGGGGCGGGAGGGCCTTGATGAGCAGTTCTTC
>NA|TRBV7-9|TRBJ1-1|NA
CASSLVGGNTEAFF
TGTGCCAGCAGCTTGGTGGGAGGGAACACTGAAGCTTTCTTT
>NA|TRBV5-4|TRBJ1-6|NA
CASSSAGRDNSPLHF
TGTGCCAGCAGCTCCGCGGGCCGCGATAATTCACCCCTCCACTTT
>TRBD1|TRBV28|TRBJ2-2|NA
CASRLDGTGGSGELFF
TGTGCCAGCAGACTAGACGGGACAGGGGGTTCCGGGGAGCTGTTTTTT
>TRBD1|TRBV24-1|TRBJ2-1|NA
CATSDPPRQGSSYNEQFF
TGTGCCACCAGTGATCCACCGCGACAGGGGAGCTCCTACAATGAGCAGTTCTTC
>NA|TRBV19|TRBJ2-1|NA
CASRDSPAGSNEQFF
TGTGCCAGTAGGGACAGCCCCGCAGGGAGCAATGAGCAGTTCTTC
>NA|TRBV30|TRBJ1-3|NA
CAWSPRGWSGNTIYF
TGTGCCTGGAGTCCCAGAGGGTGGTCTGGAAACACCATATATTTT
>NA|TRBV5-5|TRBJ2-2|NA
CASSLWQGTSGELFF
TGTGCCAGCAGCTTGTGGCAGGGGACGTCCGGGGAGCTGTTTTTT
>NA|TRBV20-1|TRBJ1-1|NA
CSARAYGFAFF
TGCAGTGCTAGAGCCTACGGGTTCGCTTTCTTT
>TRBD1|TRBV11-2|TRBJ1-4|NA
CASSINRGANEKLFF
TGTGCCAGCAGCATAAACAGGGGTGCTAATGAAAAACTGTTTTTT
>TRBD1|TRBV19|TRBJ1-4|NA
CASSLTGVGEKLFF
TGTGCCAGTAGCCTGACAGGGGTGGGTGAAAAACTGTTTTTT
>NA|TRBV4-1|TRBJ2-1|once
CASSQDQRALYNEQFF
TGCGCCAGCAGCCAAGACCAGCGGGCACTGTACAATGAGCAGTTCTTC
>TRBD1|TRBV5-1|TRBJ2-7|NA
CASSIGTGREQYF
TGCGCCAGCTCCATCGGGACAGGGAGGGAGCAGTACTTC
>TRBD1|TRBV7-9|TRBJ1-6|NA
CASSPPGQGDSPLHF
TGTGCCAGCAGCCCCCCGGGACAGGGGGATTCACCCCTCCACTTT
>NA|TRBV6-6|TRBJ2-3|once
CASRESGHSTDTQYF
TGTGCCAGCAGGGAAAGCGGGCATAGCACAGATACGCAGTATTTT
>NA|TRBV21-1|TRBJ1-1|NA
CASSKAIFGQNTEAFF
TGTGCCAGCAGCAAAGCGATTTTCGGACAGAACACTGAAGCTTTCTTT
>TRBD2|TRBV7-8|TRBJ2-2|NA
CASKVPPMRGAMNTGELFF
TGTGCCAGCAAGGTCCCTCCGATGCGGGGGGCCATGAACACCGGGGAGCTGTTTTTT
>NA|TRBV5-1|TRBJ1-2|once
CASTPTDSEIYGYTF
TGCGCCAGCACCCCTACTGACAGCGAAATCTATGGCTACACCTTC
>NA|TRBV5-6|TRBJ2-5|NA
CASSLDPGETQYF
TGTGCCAGCAGCTTGGACCCGGGGGAGACCCAGTACTTC
>TRBD1|TRBV29-1|TRBJ2-7|NA
CSVRGGFRTGDDEQYF
TGCAGCGTGAGGGGGGGGTTTCGGACAGGGGATGACGAGCAGTACTTC
>TRBD1|TRBV5-4|TRBJ1-3|NA
CASSSRQGAHGNTIYF
TGTGCCAGCAGCAGCAGACAGGGGGCCCATGGAAACACCATATATTTT
>NA|TRBV18|TRBJ2-7|NA
CASSPPSDSHSYEQYF
TGTGCCAGCTCACCACCTAGTGACAGCCACTCCTACGAGCAGTACTTC
>NA|TRBV28|TRBJ1-1|NA
CASSLSHGLQGGAFF
TGTGCCAGCAGTTTAAGTCACGGCCTCCAGGGCGGCGCTTTCTTT
>TRBD1|TRBV15|TRBJ2-2|NA
CATSRGFGQGVAGELFF
TGTGCCACCAGCAGAGGATTCGGACAGGGGGTGGCCGGGGAGCTGTTTTTT
>TRBD1|TRBV19|TRBJ2-5|NA
CASREDRFSKTQYF
TGTGCCAGTAGAGAGGACAGGTTCTCAAAGACCCAGTACTTC
>NA|TRBV19|TRBJ1-3|once
CASRRASGNTIYF
TGTGCCAGTAGGCGGGCATCTGGAAACACCATATATTTT
>NA|TRBV7-2|TRBJ2-7|NA
CASSLDGGMLEQYF
TGTGCCAGCAGCTTAGATGGGGGGATGTTAGAGCAGTACTTC
>TRBD2|TRBV10-3|TRBJ2-7|NA
CAISEITGGTYEQYF
TGTGCCATCAGTGAGATCACGGGGGGAACCTACGAGCAGTACTTC